This T cell receptor beta chain was profiled in a study of control samples from healthy donors and cancer patients. Trimming cost V 7 bases and J 2 bases, with 13 bases left between them. The V gene's germline CDR1 is SNHLY and CDR2 FYNNEI. The CDR3 has 14 amino acids. Assay: immunoSEQ multiplex PCR; the TCRdb copy retains only in-frame clones and omits some. The sample includes approximately 9,100 clones, about 91% of them seen just once. This sequence joins TRBV2 and TRBJ2-3, with no clear D. Sequenced: PBMCs. The clonotype was recovered from a man aged 60 to 69 with colorectal cancer. CDR3 DNA sequence: TGTGCCAGCAATTTCATTGGTCCCACAGATACGCAGTATTTT. Translation: CASNFIGPTDTQYF.